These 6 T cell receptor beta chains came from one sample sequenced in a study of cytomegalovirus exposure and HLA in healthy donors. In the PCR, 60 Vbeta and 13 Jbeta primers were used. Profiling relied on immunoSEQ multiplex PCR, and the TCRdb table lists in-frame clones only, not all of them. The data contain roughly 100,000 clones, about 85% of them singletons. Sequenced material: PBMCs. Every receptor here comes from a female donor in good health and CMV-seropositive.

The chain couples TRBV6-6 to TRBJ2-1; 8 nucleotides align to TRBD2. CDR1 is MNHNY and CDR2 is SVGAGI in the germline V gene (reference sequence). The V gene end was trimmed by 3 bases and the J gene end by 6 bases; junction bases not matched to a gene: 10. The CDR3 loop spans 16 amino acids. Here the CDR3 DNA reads TGTGCCAGCAGTTATTTTAGCGGGGAGGCGACCAATGAGCAGTTCTTC. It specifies CASSYFSGEATNEQFF.

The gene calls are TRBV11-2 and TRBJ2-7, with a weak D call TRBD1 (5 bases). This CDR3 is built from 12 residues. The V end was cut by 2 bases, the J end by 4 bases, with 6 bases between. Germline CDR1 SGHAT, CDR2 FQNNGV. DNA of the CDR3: TGTGCCAGCAGCTTACAGGGTTACGAGCAGTACTTC. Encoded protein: CASSLQGYEQYF.

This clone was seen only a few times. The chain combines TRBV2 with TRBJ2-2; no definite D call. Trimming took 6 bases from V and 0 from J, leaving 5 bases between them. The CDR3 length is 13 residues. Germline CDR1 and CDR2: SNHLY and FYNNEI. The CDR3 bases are TGTGCCAGCAGGGCAACGAACACCGGGGAGCTGTTTTTT. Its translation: CASRATNTGELFF.

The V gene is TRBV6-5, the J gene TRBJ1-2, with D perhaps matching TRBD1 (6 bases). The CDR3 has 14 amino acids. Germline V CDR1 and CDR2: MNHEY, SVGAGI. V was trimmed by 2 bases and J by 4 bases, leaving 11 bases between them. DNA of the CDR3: TGTGCCAGCAGTTACCTCGGACAGCTCTATGGCTACACCTTC. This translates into CASSYLGQLYGYTF.

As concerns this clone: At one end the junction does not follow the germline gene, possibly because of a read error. DNA for the CDR3: TGTGCTAGCAGCTTGTCTCCCCTTAGGGACAGGGCTTCCTACGAGCAGTACTTC. It translates to CASSLSPLRDRASYEQYF. J is TRBJ2-7 and V is TRBV7-7; 9 bases match TRBD1. CDR3 length: 18 amino acids. The germline CDR1 and CDR2 sequences are SSHAT and FNYEAQ (reference sequence). The full variable domain, rest sourced from reference TRBV7-7 and TRBJ2-7, is GAGVSQSPRYKVTKRGQDVTLRCDPISSHATLYWYQQALGQGPEFLTYFNYEAQPDKSGLPSDRFSAERPEGSISTLTIQRTEQRDSAMYRCASSLSPLRDRASYEQYFGPGTRLTVT.

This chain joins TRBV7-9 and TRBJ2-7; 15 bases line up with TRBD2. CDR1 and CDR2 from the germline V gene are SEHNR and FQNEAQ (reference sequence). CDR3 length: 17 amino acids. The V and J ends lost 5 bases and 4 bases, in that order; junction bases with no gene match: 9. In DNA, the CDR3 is TGTGCCAGCAGCCGAACGAGCGGGACTAGCGGGAGGTACGAGCAGTACTTC. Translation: CASSRTSGTSGRYEQYF.